The sequence of this TCR beta chain was determined in a study of cytomegalovirus exposure and HLA in healthy donors. Study conclusions and caveats: Sequencing depth roughly uniform across donors was assumed in presence/absence analyses. Productive rates of about 90% or about 30% were seen for most TCR beta V segments in an earlier analysis. TRBV6-2, TRBV6-3 and some other V segments were excluded as indistinguishable.

The CDR3 is 15 amino acids. V dropped 5 bases and J dropped 2 bases, with 15 bases sitting between them. Germline CDR1 SGHAT, CDR2 FQNNGV. Comment on this clone: Its antigen is not identified.

In the PCR, 60 Vbeta and 13 Jbeta primers were used. Libraries were prepared by immunoSEQ multiplex PCR; TCRdb keeps only in-frame clonotypes and omits some of them. The sample shows about 140,000 clones, about 80% of them seen only once. This sequence originates from a woman between 55 and 75 years old in good health and CMV-seropositive. The rearrangement joins TRBV11-2 to TRBJ1-2; a weak D match, TRBD1 (6 bases). The sequenced sample was PBMCs. The CDR3: CASSLSQGTNYGYTF. DNA for the CDR3: TGTGCCAGCAGCCTATCCCAGGGGACCAACTATGGCTACACCTTC.